This is a list of T cell receptor beta chains from one sample in a study of blood T cell repertoires in COVID-19. Here immunoSEQ multiplex PCR was the method, and the copy in TCRdb shows in-frame clones only, minus some. The sample includes roughly 230,000 clones, around 83% seen only once; the top ten take roughly 9.4%. Sequencing was performed on peripheral blood. The receptors here all came from a middle-aged man with active or convalescent COVID-19. The CDR3 runs from the conserved cysteine through the conserved F or W. A D gene is named only where the DNA matches it firmly. The size of a clone is reported for some rows only, either as once, few or many, or as a class for expanded clones.

clone_size: -
v_call: TRBV10-3
d_call: TRBD2
j_call: TRBJ2-1
cdr3_nt: TGTGCCATCATGGAGCGGGAGTCTCGAGGTGAGCAGTTCTTC
cdr3_aa: CAIMERESRGEQFF

clone_size: few
v_call: TRBV5-8
d_call: -
j_call: TRBJ1-1
cdr3_nt: TGTGCCAGCAGCTTGACCTTACAGGGCACTGAAGCTTTCTTT
cdr3_aa: CASSLTLQGTEAFF

clone_size: -
v_call: TRBV3-1/TRBV3-2
d_call: -
j_call: TRBJ1-1
cdr3_nt: TGTGCCAGCAGCCCTGACGCATCACACAGGGTAGAGGATGAAGCTTTCTTT
cdr3_aa: CASSPDASHRVEDEAFF

clone_size: -
v_call: TRBV5-1
d_call: -
j_call: TRBJ1-2
cdr3_nt: TGCGCCAGCAGCCCCCCACAGAATAACTATGGCTACACCTTC
cdr3_aa: CASSPPQNNYGYTF

clone_size: -
v_call: TRBV5-1
d_call: -
j_call: TRBJ2-5
cdr3_nt: TGCGCCAGCACGGAGGAGGGGGGGGCAGGGACCCAGTACTTC
cdr3_aa: CASTEEGGAGTQYF

clone_size: -
v_call: TRBV4-2
d_call: TRBD1
j_call: TRBJ1-1
cdr3_nt: TGTGCCAGCAGCCAGCCAGGGACAGGGAGCTCGTACACTGAAGCTTTCTTT
cdr3_aa: CASSQPGTGSSYTEAFF

clone_size: -
v_call: TRBV28
d_call: TRBD1
j_call: TRBJ1-2
cdr3_nt: TGTGCCAGCAGACCTCCGGGACAGGGAGTTTATGGCTACACCTTC
cdr3_aa: CASRPPGQGVYGYTF

clone_size: once
v_call: TRBV24-1
d_call: -
j_call: TRBJ2-5
cdr3_nt: TGTGCCACCGGGAGAAGCGGCCAAGAGACCCAGTACTTC
cdr3_aa: CATGRSGQETQYF

clone_size: -
v_call: TRBV11-2
d_call: -
j_call: TRBJ2-7
cdr3_nt: TGTGCCAGCAGCCCAGGACAGTACTCCTACGAGCAGTACTTC
cdr3_aa: CASSPGQYSYEQYF

clone_size: few
v_call: TRBV5-1
d_call: TRBD1
j_call: TRBJ1-2
cdr3_nt: TGCGCCAGCAGCTTGAACCAGGGGGATGGCTACACCTTC
cdr3_aa: CASSLNQGDGYTF

clone_size: -
v_call: TRBV29-1
d_call: -
j_call: TRBJ2-3
cdr3_nt: TGCAGCGTTGACCCGGGATCTAGCACAGATACGCAGTATTTT
cdr3_aa: CSVDPGSSTDTQYF

clone_size: -
v_call: TRBV27
d_call: TRBD1
j_call: TRBJ1-5
cdr3_nt: TGTGCCAGCAGCAGAAAGACAGGGTCTCAGCCCCAGCATTTT
cdr3_aa: CASSRKTGSQPQHF

clone_size: -
v_call: TRBV5-1
d_call: -
j_call: TRBJ2-2
cdr3_nt: TGCGCCAGCAGGTCCGGGGGTACGGACGGGGAGCTGTTTTTT
cdr3_aa: CASRSGGTDGELFF

clone_size: -
v_call: TRBV2
d_call: -
j_call: TRBJ1-5
cdr3_nt: TGTGCCAGCAGGGTGGGGGGGCCTAGCAATCAGCCCCAGCATTTT
cdr3_aa: CASRVGGPSNQPQHF

clone_size: once
v_call: TRBV7-3
d_call: TRBD2
j_call: TRBJ2-1
cdr3_nt: TGTGCCAGCAGCTCAGGACTAGCGGGAGATGAGCAGTTCTTC
cdr3_aa: CASSSGLAGDEQFF

clone_size: -
v_call: TRBV10-3
d_call: -
j_call: TRBJ2-7
cdr3_nt: TGTGCCATCAGTCCGGCCGGGGACAAGGGCTACGAGCAGTACTTC
cdr3_aa: CAISPAGDKGYEQYF

clone_size: -
v_call: TRBV19
d_call: TRBD1
j_call: TRBJ1-2
cdr3_nt: TGTGCCAGTAGTCCACCCCCGGGACAGGGGGCCTATGGCTACACCTTC
cdr3_aa: CASSPPPGQGAYGYTF

clone_size: -
v_call: TRBV24-1
d_call: -
j_call: TRBJ2-7
cdr3_nt: TGTGCCACCAGTGATCCTTCCGGGACACGAAAGCAGTACTTC
cdr3_aa: CATSDPSGTRKQYF

clone_size: -
v_call: TRBV5-8
d_call: -
j_call: TRBJ1-2
cdr3_nt: TGTGCCAGCAGTTCCGGGACATCGAGGATCTATGGCTACACCTTC
cdr3_aa: CASSSGTSRIYGYTF

clone_size: once
v_call: TRBV9
d_call: TRBD2
j_call: TRBJ2-1
cdr3_nt: TGTGCCAGCAGCGAAGCTAGCGGACATAACAATGAGCAGTTCTTC
cdr3_aa: CASSEASGHNNEQFF

clone_size: -
v_call: TRBV18
d_call: -
j_call: TRBJ2-7
cdr3_nt: TGTGCCAGCTCACCCGGGACCCGGGGGACCTACGAGCAGTACTTC
cdr3_aa: CASSPGTRGTYEQYF

clone_size: -
v_call: TRBV6-6
d_call: TRBD2
j_call: TRBJ2-1
cdr3_nt: TGTGCCAGCAGTTATGCTCCGGGACTAGCGCCCAATGAGCAGTTCTTC
cdr3_aa: CASSYAPGLAPNEQFF

clone_size: -
v_call: TRBV7-2
d_call: TRBD2
j_call: TRBJ2-5
cdr3_nt: TGTGCCAGCAGCTGGGGCGGGAGGGGAGAGACCCAGTACTTC
cdr3_aa: CASSWGGRGETQYF

clone_size: -
v_call: TRBV7-2
d_call: -
j_call: TRBJ1-6
cdr3_nt: TGTGCCAGCAGCCGGGGACAATCGGTTGGGGATTCACCCCTCCACTTT
cdr3_aa: CASSRGQSVGDSPLHF

clone_size: -
v_call: TRBV29-1
d_call: -
j_call: TRBJ1-2
cdr3_nt: TGCAGCGTTGAGACAGGCTTTCTGGTGGGCTACACCTTC
cdr3_aa: CSVETGFLVGYTF

clone_size: -
v_call: TRBV11-3
d_call: -
j_call: TRBJ2-1
cdr3_nt: TGTGCCAGCAGCTTCAGCGCCGGTTACAATGAGCAGTTCTTC
cdr3_aa: CASSFSAGYNEQFF

clone_size: -
v_call: TRBV27
d_call: -
j_call: TRBJ2-7
cdr3_nt: TGTGCCAGCAGCCAAATCGGGGGGCTAAAGGAGCAGTACTTC
cdr3_aa: CASSQIGGLKEQYF